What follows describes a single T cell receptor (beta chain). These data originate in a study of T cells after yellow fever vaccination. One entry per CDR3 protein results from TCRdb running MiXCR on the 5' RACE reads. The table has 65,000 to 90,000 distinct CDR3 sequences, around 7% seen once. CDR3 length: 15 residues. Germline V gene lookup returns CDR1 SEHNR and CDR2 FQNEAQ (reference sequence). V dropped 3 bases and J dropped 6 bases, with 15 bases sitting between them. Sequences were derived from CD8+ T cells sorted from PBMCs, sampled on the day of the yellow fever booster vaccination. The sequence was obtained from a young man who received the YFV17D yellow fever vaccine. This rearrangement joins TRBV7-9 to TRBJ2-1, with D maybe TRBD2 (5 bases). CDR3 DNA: TGTGCCAGCAGCTTTCCCCCCCGGGGTGTCAATGAGCAGTTCTTC. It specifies CASSFPPRGVNEQFF.